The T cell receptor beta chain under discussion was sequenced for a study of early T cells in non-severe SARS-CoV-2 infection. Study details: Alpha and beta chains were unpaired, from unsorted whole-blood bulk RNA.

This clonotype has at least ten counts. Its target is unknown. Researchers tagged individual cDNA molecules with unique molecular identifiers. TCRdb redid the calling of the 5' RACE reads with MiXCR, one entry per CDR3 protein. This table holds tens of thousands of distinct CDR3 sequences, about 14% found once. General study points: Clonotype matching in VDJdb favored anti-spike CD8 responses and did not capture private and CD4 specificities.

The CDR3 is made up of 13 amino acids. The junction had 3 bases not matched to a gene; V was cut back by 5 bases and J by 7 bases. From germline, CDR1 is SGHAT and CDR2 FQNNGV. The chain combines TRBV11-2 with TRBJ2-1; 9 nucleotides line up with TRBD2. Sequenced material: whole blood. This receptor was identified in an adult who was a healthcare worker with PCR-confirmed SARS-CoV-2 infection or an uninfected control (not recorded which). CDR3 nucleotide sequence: TGTGCCAGCAGCCCTGCGGGGGGGAATGAGCAGTTCTTC. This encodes CASSPAGGNEQFF.